These T cell receptor beta chains were read from a single sample in a study of cytomegalovirus exposure and HLA in healthy donors. The protocol was immunoSEQ multiplex PCR, while the TCRdb copy is restricted to in-frame clones and leaves out a portion. The table shows about 79,000 clones, with 70% to 80% occurring only once. Sequencing was carried out using PBMCs. These receptors all stem from a man between 35 and 55 years old in good health and CMV-seropositive. Each CDR3 is given without its conserved first and last residue. Fields, in order: CDR3 protein, V gene.

cdr3_aa: ASSLGANEQF; v_call: TRBV7-2
cdr3_aa: ASSEAGTGVLGTEAF; v_call: TRBV5-1
cdr3_aa: ASPRTSGGGETQY; v_call: TRBV6-1
cdr3_aa: ASSLIAGGDQETQY; v_call: TRBV5-4
cdr3_aa: ASPRSLDSETQY; v_call: TRBV2
cdr3_aa: ASRQGALQPQH; v_call: TRBV19
cdr3_aa: ASSPGTSAHYEQY; v_call: TRBV5-1
cdr3_aa: ALSRDRMNTEAF; v_call: TRBV10-3
cdr3_aa: ASSSRGGSTDTQY; v_call: TRBV7-2
cdr3_aa: VRSVTGGNNQPQH; v_call: TRBV7-5
cdr3_aa: ASSDGTLSYEQY; v_call: TRBV6-1
cdr3_aa: SARVRDTQY; v_call: TRBV20-1
cdr3_aa: ASSLSRDITYEQY; v_call: TRBV28
cdr3_aa: ASSPPVGLGDGYT; v_call: TRBV28
cdr3_aa: ASKTGFNTEAF; v_call: TRBV5-1
cdr3_aa: SVDGVGSTNEQF; v_call: TRBV29-1
cdr3_aa: ASSLARLSSYEQY; v_call: TRBV7-8
cdr3_aa: ACRSGTPIGPQH; v_call: TRBV30
cdr3_aa: ASTSCSQH; v_call: TRBV23-1
cdr3_aa: ASSSIAGSTDTQY; v_call: TRBV9
cdr3_aa: SVGPGGTIGELF; v_call: TRBV29-1
cdr3_aa: ASSLLLDIQETQY; v_call: TRBV18
cdr3_aa: AVRQVGANVLT; v_call: TRBV6-1
cdr3_aa: AWSGSLAGPFLYNEQF; v_call: TRBV30
cdr3_aa: ASSDSWGLNTQY; v_call: TRBV10-1
cdr3_aa: ASSYGGPITEAF; v_call: TRBV6-6
cdr3_aa: ASEGTGNGGELF; v_call: TRBV7-2
cdr3_aa: ASFSSAQNEQF; v_call: TRBV13
cdr3_aa: ASSPPNPTGVGYT; v_call: TRBV28
cdr3_aa: ASSLGPAERTDTQY; v_call: TRBV27
cdr3_aa: ASSLEYGESYEQY; v_call: TRBV5-4
cdr3_aa: ASSAGGTQF; v_call: TRBV7-2
cdr3_aa: ASSLGGRVPNYGYT; v_call: TRBV5-6
cdr3_aa: SVDVPGTQY; v_call: TRBV29-1
cdr3_aa: ASSLGGAGGPYEQY; v_call: TRBV5-4
cdr3_aa: SVEKLAGQETQY; v_call: TRBV29-1
cdr3_aa: ASKKGPRANTEAF; v_call: TRBV19
cdr3_aa: ASSPPSGRGYNEQF; v_call: TRBV18
cdr3_aa: ASSRRTGLNTDTQY; v_call: TRBV11-3
cdr3_aa: ASGLEGRGAGTF; v_call: TRBV12-5
cdr3_aa: ASSGPRLAGSTDTQY; v_call: TRBV5-4
cdr3_aa: ASSQDGQGLDTQY; v_call: TRBV4-1
cdr3_aa: ASSQELLGSCEQF; v_call: TRBV14
cdr3_aa: ASEMGGRIYNEQF; v_call: TRBV23-1
cdr3_aa: ASSRLQGDDGYT; v_call: TRBV7-2
cdr3_aa: ASSASGGGELF; v_call: TRBV9
cdr3_aa: ASSPGQGGANEKLF; v_call: TRBV5-4
cdr3_aa: ASSFPGGEETQY; v_call: TRBV18